This is a list of T cell receptor beta chains from one sample in a study of beta chain features in type 1 diabetes. Measured with immunoSEQ multiplex PCR; TCRdb has only the in-frame clones, and not every one. The sample shows 350,000 to 450,000 clones, around an eighth of them seen only once. Sequences were obtained from naive CD4+ T cells from blood. The receptor source for this set is a woman aged 18-29 years with type 1 diabetes. Both conserved end residues are part of each CDR3. D genes are given only for firm matches. Clone sizes are given selectively: once, few, many, or a class where the clone is expanded.

>TRBD1|NA|TRBJ2-7|TRBV11-2
CASSRTGLPRDEQYF
TGTGCCAGCAGCCGGACAGGGCTTCCTCGGGACGAGCAGTACTTC
>NA|NA|TRBJ2-1|TRBV5-5
CASSLGFATGTYNEQFF
TGTGCCAGCAGCTTGGGGTTTGCGACGGGGACCTACAATGAGCAGTTCTTC
>NA|NA|TRBJ1-2|TRBV19
CASSLGTSGGYTF
TGTGCCAGTAGTCTCGGGACATCGGGCGGCTACACCTTC
>TRBD2|NA|TRBJ2-1|TRBV12-5
CASGPRDYGEQFF
TGTGCTAGTGGTCCCCGGGACTACGGTGAGCAGTTCTTC
>TRBD2|few|TRBJ2-1|TRBV13
CASSLSGTSGYNEQFF
TGTGCCAGCAGCCTCTCCGGGACTAGCGGTTACAATGAGCAGTTCTTC
>NA|NA|TRBJ1-2|TRBV9
CASSPNPREPLYGYTF
TGTGCCAGCAGCCCGAACCCCCGAGAGCCCCTCTATGGCTACACCTTC
>NA|NA|TRBJ1-6|TRBV7-9
CASSLGGGQNNSPLHF
TGTGCCAGCAGCTTAGGAGGGGGACAAAATAATTCACCCCTCCACTTT
>NA|NA|TRBJ2-7|TRBV28
CASTAQQGYEQYF
TGTGCCAGCACAGCACAGCAGGGCTACGAGCAGTACTTC
>NA|few|TRBJ1-1|TRBV2
CASSELPGVEAFF
TGTGCCAGCAGTGAATTACCGGGAGTTGAAGCTTTCTTT
>NA|few|TRBJ2-5|TRBV7-8
CASSLVAQGWETQYF
TGTGCCAGCAGCTTAGTCGCCCAGGGGTGGGAGACCCAGTACTTC
>NA|NA|TRBJ2-1|TRBV5-4
CASSHSGSSYNEQFF
TGTGCCAGCAGCCATAGTGGTAGCTCCTACAATGAGCAGTTCTTC
>NA|few|TRBJ1-6|TRBV7-2
CASSSDGDSPLHF
TGTGCCAGCAGCTCAGACGGGGATTCACCCCTCCACTTT
>NA|NA|TRBJ2-7|TRBV29-1
CSVSGSSKGTYEQYF
TGCAGCGTCTCAGGGTCGTCCAAAGGGACCTACGAGCAGTACTTC
>NA|NA|TRBJ2-5|TRBV7-8
CASSLQVETQYF
TGTGCCAGCAGCTTACAGGTGGAGACCCAGTACTTC
>NA|NA|TRBJ2-3|TRBV7-9
CASSTVVDTQYF
TGTGCCAGCAGCACAGTGGTAGATACGCAGTATTTT
>NA|few|TRBJ2-7|TRBV25-1
CASSVNMGSAGEQYF
TGTGCCAGCAGTGTCAACATGGGGTCAGCGGGCGAGCAGTACTTC
>NA|few|TRBJ1-5|TRBV2
CASSLDQGGNQPQHF
TGTGCCAGCAGTCTAGACCAGGGTGGCAATCAGCCCCAGCATTTT
>NA|few|TRBJ2-1|TRBV18
CASSPRENNEQFF
TGTGCCAGCTCACCTCGGGAGAACAATGAGCAGTTCTTC
>TRBD2|few|TRBJ2-3|TRBV7-9
CASSLAGLAESTDTQYF
TGTGCCAGCAGCTTAGCGGGACTAGCGGAGAGCACAGATACGCAGTATTTT
>TRBD1|NA|TRBJ1-2|TRBV4-3
CASSQATGDRGYTF
TGCGCCAGCAGCCAGGCGACAGGGGACAGAGGCTACACCTTC
>TRBD1|NA|TRBJ1-5|TRBV2
CASRSNRGQEPQHF
TGTGCCAGCAGATCTAACAGGGGGCAGGAGCCCCAGCATTTT
>TRBD2|NA|TRBJ2-1|TRBV7-2
CASSLGLAGEVEQFF
TGTGCCAGCAGCTTAGGGCTAGCGGGAGAGGTTGAGCAGTTCTTC
>NA|few|TRBJ1-5|TRBV2
CASTDSNNQPQHF
TGTGCCAGCACGGACAGCAACAATCAGCCCCAGCATTTT
>NA|NA|TRBJ1-5|TRBV4-3
CASSQDFSGDQPQHF
TGCGCCAGCAGCCAAGATTTTTCCGGAGATCAGCCCCAGCATTTT
>TRBD1|NA|TRBJ1-1|TRBV7-9
CASSSWTGRNTEAFF
TGTGCCAGCAGCTCCTGGACAGGGAGGAACACTGAAGCTTTCTTT
>NA|NA|TRBJ1-2|TRBV7-9
CASSLRAQGNYGYTF
TGTGCCAGCAGCTTACGGGCCCAGGGGAACTATGGCTACACCTTC
>NA|NA|TRBJ1-1|TRBV29-1
CSVGWSRGNTEAFF
TGCAGCGTTGGATGGAGCAGGGGAAACACTGAAGCTTTCTTT
>NA|NA|TRBJ2-2|TRBV9
CASSVGSRGRAGELFF
TGTGCCAGCAGCGTGGGGTCGAGGGGGAGGGCCGGGGAGCTGTTTTTT